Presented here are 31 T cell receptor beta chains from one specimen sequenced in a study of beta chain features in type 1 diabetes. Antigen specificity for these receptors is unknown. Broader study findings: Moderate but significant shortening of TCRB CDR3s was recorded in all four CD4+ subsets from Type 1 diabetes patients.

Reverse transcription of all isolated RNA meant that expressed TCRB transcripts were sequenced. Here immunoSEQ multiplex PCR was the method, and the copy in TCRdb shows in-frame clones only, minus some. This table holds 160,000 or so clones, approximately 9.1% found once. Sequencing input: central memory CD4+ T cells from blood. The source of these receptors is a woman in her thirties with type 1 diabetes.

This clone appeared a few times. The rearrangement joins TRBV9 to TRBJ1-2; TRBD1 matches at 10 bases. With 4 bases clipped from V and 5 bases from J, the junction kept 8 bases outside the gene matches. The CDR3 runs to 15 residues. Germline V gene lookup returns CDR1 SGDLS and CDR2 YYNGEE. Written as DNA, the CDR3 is TGTGCCAGCAGCTCACGACAGGGGGCTGTTTATGGCTACACCTTC. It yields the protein CASSSRQGAVYGYTF.

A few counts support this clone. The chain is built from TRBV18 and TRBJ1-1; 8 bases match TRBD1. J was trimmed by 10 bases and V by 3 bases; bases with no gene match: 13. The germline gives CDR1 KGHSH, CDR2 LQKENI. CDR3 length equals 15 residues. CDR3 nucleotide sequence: TGTGCCAGCTCACCTACGTTACCCGGGACAGGTGGAGCTTTCTTT. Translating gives CASSPTLPGTGGAFF. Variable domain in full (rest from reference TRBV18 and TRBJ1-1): NAGVMQNPRHLVRRRGQEARLRCSPMKGHSHVYWYRQLPEEGLKFMVYLQKENIIDESGMPKERFSAEFPKEGPSILRIQQVVRGDSAAYFCASSPTLPGTGGAFFGQGTRLTVV.

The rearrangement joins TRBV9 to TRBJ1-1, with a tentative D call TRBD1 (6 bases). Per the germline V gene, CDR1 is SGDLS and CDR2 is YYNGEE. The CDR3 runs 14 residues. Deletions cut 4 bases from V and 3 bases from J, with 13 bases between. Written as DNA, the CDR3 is TGTGCCAGCAGCCCTACAGGGTTTGACACTGAAGCTTTCTTT. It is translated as CASSPTGFDTEAFF. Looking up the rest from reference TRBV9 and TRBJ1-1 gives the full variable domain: DSGVTQTPKHLITATGQRVTLRCSPRSGDLSVYWYQQSLDQGLQFLIQYYNGEERAKGNILERFSAQQFPDLHSELNLSSLELGDSALYFCASSPTGFDTEAFFGQGTRLTVV.

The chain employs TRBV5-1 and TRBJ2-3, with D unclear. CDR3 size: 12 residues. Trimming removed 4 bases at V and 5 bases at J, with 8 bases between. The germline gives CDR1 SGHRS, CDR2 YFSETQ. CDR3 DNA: TGCGCCAGCAGCATTAACAAAGATACGCAGTATTTT. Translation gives CASSINKDTQYF.

The CDR3 region has the DNA TGTGCCAGCGGGAAGCGGGAGGGGAACTACGAGCAGTACTTC. This gives the protein CASGKREGNYEQYF. The chain couples TRBV11-2 to TRBJ2-7, with 10 bases fitting TRBD2. The V segment lost 8 bases and the J segment 3 bases; nucleotides outside the gene matches: 7. The germline gives CDR1 SGHAT, CDR2 FQNNGV. This CDR3 is 14 amino acids long. The complete variable domain, with remaining parts taken from reference TRBV11-2 and TRBJ2-7, reads EAGVAQSPRYKIIEKRQSVAFWCNPISGHATLYWYQQILGQGPKLLIQFQNNGVVDDSQLPKDRFSAERLKGVDSTLKIQPAKLEDSAVYLCASGKREGNYEQYFGPGTRLTVT.

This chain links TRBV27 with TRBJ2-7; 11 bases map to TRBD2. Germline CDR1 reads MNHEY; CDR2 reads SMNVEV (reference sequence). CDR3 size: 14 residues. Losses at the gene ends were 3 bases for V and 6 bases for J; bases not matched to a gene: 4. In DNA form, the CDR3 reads TGTGCCAGCAGTTTTAGCGGGAGGGGTCGCGAGCAGTACTTC. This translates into CASSFSGRGREQYF.

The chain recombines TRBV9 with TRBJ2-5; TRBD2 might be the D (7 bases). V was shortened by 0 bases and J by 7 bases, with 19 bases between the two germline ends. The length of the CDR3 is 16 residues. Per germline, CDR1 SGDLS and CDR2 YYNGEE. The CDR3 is CASSVGQASGWGTQYF. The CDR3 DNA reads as TGTGCCAGCAGCGTAGGACAGGCTAGCGGATGGGGGACCCAGTACTTC.

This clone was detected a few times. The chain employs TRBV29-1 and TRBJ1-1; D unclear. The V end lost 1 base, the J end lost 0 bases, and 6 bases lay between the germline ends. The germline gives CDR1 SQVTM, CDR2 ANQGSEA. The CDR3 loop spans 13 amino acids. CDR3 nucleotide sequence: TGCAGCGTTGAAGTTCTAATGAACACTGAAGCTTTCTTT. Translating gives CSVEVLMNTEAFF. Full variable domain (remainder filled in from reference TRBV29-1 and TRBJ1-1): SAVISQKPSRDICQRGTSLTIQCQVDSQVTMMFWYRQQPGQSLTLIATANQGSEATYESGFVIDKFPISRPNLTFSTLTVSNMSPEDSSIYLCSVEVLMNTEAFFGQGTRLTVV.

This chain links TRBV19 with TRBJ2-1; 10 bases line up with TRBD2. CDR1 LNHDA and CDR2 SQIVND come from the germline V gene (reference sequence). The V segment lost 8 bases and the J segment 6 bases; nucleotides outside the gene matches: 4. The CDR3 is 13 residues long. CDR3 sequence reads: CASLAGERNEQFF. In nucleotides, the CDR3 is TGTGCCAGTCTAGCGGGGGAACGCAATGAGCAGTTCTTC.

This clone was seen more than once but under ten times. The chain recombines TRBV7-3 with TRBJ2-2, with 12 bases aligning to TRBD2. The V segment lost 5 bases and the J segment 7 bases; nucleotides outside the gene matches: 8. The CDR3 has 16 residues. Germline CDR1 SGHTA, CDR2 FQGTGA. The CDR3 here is CASSPQTSGSGGELFF. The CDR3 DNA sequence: TGTGCCAGCAGCCCGCAGACTAGCGGGAGTGGCGGGGAGCTGTTTTTT.

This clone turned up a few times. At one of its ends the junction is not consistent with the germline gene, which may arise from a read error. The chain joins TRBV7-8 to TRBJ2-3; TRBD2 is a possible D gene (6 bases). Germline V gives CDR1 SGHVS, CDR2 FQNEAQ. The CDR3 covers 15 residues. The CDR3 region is CASSVADWRTDTQYF. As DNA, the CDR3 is TGTGCCAGCAGCGTAGCGGACTGGCGAACAGATACGCAGTATTTT.

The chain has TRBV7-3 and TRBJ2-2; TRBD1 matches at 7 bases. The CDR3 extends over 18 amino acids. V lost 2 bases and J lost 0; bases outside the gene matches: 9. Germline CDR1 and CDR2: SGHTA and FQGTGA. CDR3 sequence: CASSLWGLGTANTGELFF. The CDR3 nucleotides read TGTGCCAGCAGCTTATGGGGATTAGGGACAGCGAACACCGGGGAGCTGTTTTTT.

For the CDR3, the DNA is TGTGCCAGCAGCTTTGGGGGGACTAGCGGGAGCACAGATACGCAGTATTTT. It translates to CASSFGGTSGSTDTQYF. This chain uses TRBV11-2 with TRBJ2-3; 12 bases agree with TRBD2. Germline CDR1 and CDR2: SGHAT and FQNNGV. CDR3 length: 17 residues. The V and J ends lost 3 bases and 0 bases, in that order; junction bases with no gene match: 4.

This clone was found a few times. CDR3 nucleotide sequence: TGTGCCAGCAGCTTGAGGCTAGCGGGCTCCTACAATGAGCAGTTCTTC. Translating it yields CASSLRLAGSYNEQFF. This sequence joins TRBV5-4 and TRBJ2-1, with 8 bases lining up with TRBD2. The V segment lost 1 base and the J segment 0 bases; nucleotides outside the gene matches: 3. This CDR3 is 16 amino acids long. CDR1 is SGHNT, CDR2 YYREEE, per germline (reference sequence).

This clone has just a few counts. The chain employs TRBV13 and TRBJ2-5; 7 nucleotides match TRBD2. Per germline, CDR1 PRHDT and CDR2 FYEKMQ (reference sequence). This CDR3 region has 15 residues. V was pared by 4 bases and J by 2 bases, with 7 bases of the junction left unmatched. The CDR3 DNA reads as TGTGCCAGCAGCTCCTTCCGTAGCGGGCAAGAGACCCAGTACTTC. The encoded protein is CASSSFRSGQETQYF.

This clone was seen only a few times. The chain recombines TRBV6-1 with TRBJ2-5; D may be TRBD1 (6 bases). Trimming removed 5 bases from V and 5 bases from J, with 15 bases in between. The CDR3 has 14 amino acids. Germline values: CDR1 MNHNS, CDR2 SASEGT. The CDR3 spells CASSQSQGWETQYF. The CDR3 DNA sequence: TGTGCCAGCAGTCAGTCTCAGGGGTGGGAGACCCAGTACTTC.

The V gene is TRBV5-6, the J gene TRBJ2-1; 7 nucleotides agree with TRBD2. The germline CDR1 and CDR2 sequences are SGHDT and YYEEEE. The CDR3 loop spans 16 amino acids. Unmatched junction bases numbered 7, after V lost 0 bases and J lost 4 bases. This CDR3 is CASSLVSGRRYNEQFF. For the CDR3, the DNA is TGTGCCAGCAGCTTGGTTTCCGGGAGGAGGTACAATGAGCAGTTCTTC.

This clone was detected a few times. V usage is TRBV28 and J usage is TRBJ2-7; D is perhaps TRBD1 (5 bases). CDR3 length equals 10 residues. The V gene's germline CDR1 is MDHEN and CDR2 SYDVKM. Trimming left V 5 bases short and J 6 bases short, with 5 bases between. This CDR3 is CASSRGEQYF. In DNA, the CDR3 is TGTGCCAGCAGTAGGGGCGAGCAGTACTTC.

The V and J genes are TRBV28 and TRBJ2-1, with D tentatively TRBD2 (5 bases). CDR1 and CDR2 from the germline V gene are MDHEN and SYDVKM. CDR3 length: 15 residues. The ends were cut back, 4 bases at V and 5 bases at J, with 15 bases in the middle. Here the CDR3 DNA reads TGTGCCAGCAGTTCCCGCGGGTCAGCAGACAATGAGCAGTTCTTC. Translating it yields CASSSRGSADNEQFF.

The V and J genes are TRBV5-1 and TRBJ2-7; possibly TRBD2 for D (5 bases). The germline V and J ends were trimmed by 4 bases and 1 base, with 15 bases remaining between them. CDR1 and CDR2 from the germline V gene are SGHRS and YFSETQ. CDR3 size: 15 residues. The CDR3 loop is CASSQIHGDSYEQYF. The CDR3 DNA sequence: TGCGCCAGCAGCCAGATTCACGGGGATTCCTACGAGCAGTACTTC.

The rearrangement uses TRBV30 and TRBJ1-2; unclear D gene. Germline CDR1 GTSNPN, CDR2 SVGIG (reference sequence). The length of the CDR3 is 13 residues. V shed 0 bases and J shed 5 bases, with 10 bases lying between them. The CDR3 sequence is CAWSVREDYGYTF. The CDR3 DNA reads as TGTGCCTGGAGTGTTAGGGAGGATTATGGCTACACCTTC. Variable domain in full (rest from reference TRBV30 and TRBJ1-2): SQTIHQWPATLVQPVGSPLSLECTVEGTSNPNLYWYRQAAGRGLQLLFYSVGIGQISSEVPQNLSASRPQDRQFILSSKKLLLSDSGFYLCAWSVREDYGYTFGSGTRLTVV.

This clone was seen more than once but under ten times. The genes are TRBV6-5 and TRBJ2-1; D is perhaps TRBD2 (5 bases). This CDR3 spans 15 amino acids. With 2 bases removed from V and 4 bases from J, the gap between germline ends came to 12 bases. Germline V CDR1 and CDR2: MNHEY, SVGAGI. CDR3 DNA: TGTGCCAGCAGTTACGCTCAAAGACTATACAATGAGCAGTTCTTC. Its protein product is CASSYAQRLYNEQFF.

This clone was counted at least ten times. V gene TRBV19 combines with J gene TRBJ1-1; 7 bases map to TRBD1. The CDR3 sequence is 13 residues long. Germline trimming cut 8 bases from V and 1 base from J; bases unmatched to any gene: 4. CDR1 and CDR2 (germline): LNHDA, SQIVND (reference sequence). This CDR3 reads CASGGQRNTEAFF. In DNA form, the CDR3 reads TGTGCCAGTGGGGGACAGCGGAACACTGAAGCTTTCTTT.

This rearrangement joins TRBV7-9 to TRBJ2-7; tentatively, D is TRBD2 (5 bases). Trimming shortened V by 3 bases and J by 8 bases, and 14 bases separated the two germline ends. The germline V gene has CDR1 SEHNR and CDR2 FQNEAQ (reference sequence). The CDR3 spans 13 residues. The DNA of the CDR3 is TGTGCCAGCAGCTTGAGAGGGCTAGCTAAGCAGTACTTC. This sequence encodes CASSLRGLAKQYF.

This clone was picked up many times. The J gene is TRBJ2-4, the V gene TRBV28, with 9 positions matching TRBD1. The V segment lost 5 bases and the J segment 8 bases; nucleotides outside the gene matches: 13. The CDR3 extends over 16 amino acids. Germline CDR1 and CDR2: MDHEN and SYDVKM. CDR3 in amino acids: CASSQQGARPLDIQYF. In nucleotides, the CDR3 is TGTGCCAGCAGTCAACAGGGGGCGAGGCCCCTAGACATTCAGTACTTC.

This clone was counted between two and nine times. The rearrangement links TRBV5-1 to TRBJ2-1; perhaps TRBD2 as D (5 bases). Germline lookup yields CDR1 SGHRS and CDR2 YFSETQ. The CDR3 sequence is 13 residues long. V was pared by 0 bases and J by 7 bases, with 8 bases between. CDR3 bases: TGCGCCAGCAGCTTGGGGCCGGGGAATGAGCAGTTCTTC. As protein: CASSLGPGNEQFF.

The CDR3 DNA reads as TGCAGCGTTGACCGGAGGGCGGGAGGTCTCTTTGGCAATGAGCAGTTCTTC. This sequence encodes CSVDRRAGGLFGNEQFF. The genes are TRBV29-1 and TRBJ2-1; 8 bases agree with TRBD2. The CDR3 covers 17 residues. The V gene's germline CDR1 is SQVTM and CDR2 ANQGSEA. V lost 3 bases and J lost 6; bases outside the gene matches: 16.

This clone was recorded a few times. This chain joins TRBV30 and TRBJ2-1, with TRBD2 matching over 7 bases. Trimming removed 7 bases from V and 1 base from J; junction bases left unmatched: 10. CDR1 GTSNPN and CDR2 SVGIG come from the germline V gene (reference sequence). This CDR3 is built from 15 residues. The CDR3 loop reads CASITTSRSYNEQFF. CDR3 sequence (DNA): TGTGCCTCCATCACGACTAGCAGGTCCTACAATGAGCAGTTCTTC. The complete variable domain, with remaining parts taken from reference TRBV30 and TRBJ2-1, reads SQTIHQWPATLVQPVGSPLSLECTVEGTSNPNLYWYRQAAGRGLQLLFYSVGIGQISSEVPQNLSASRPQDRQFILSSKKLLLSDSGFYLCASITTSRSYNEQFFGPGTRLTVL.

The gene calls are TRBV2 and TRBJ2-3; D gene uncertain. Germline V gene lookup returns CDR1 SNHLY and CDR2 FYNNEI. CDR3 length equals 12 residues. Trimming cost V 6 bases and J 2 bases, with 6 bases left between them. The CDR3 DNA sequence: TGTGCCAGCAGGCGTGACACAGATACGCAGTATTTT. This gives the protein CASRRDTDTQYF.

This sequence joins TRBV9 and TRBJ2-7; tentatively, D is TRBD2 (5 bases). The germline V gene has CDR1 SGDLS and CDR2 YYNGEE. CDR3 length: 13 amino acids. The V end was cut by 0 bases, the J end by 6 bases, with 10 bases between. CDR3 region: CASSVEDGLEQYF. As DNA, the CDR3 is TGTGCCAGCAGCGTAGAGGACGGACTCGAGCAGTACTTC.

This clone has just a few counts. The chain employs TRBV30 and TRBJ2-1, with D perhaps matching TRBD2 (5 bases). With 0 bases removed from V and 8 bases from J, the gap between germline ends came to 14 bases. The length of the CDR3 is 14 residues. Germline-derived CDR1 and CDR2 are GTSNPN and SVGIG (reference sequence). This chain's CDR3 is CAWSVSGLGDEQFF. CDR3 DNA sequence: TGTGCCTGGAGTGTAAGCGGACTCGGGGATGAGCAGTTCTTC.